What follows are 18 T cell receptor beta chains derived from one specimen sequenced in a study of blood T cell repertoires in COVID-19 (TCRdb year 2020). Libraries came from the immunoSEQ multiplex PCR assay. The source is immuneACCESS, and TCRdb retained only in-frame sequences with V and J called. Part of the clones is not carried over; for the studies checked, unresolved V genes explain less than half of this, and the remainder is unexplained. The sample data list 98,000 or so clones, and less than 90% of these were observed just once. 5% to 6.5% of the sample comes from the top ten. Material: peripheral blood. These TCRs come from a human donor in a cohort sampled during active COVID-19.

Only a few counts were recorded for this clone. CDR3 loop: CASSLDMPGANVLTF. CDR3 in DNA: TGCGCCAGCAGCTTGGACATGCCCGGGGCCAACGTCCTGACTTTC. The chain combines TRBV5-1 with TRBJ2-6; the D is unclear. With 0 bases removed from V and 4 bases from J, the gap between germline ends came to 8 bases. Per the germline V gene, CDR1 is SGHRS and CDR2 is YFSETQ. CDR3 length: 15 amino acids.

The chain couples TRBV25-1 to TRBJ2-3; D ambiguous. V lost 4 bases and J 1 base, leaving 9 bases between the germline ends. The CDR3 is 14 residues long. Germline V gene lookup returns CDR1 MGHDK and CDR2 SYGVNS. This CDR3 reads CASSASTGTDTQYF. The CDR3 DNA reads TGTGCCAGCAGTGCAAGCACAGGCACAGATACGCAGTATTTT.

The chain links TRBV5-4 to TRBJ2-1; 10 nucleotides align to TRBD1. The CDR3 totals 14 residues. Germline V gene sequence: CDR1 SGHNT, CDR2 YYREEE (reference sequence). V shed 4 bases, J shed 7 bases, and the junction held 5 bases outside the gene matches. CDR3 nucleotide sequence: TGTGCCAGCAGCATCCGGGACAGGGGTAATGAGCAGTTCTTC. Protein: CASSIRDRGNEQFF.

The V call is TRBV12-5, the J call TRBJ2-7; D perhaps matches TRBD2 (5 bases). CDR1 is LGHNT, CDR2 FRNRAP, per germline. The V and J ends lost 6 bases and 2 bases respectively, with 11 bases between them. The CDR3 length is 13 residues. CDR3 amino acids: CASGKDSPYEQYF. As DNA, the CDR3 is TGTGCTAGTGGCAAGGACTCGCCCTACGAGCAGTACTTC.

The CDR3: CASSLGRGQGNSGNTIYF. CDR3 nucleotide sequence: TGTGCCAGCAGCTTGGGCAGGGGACAGGGAAACTCTGGAAACACCATATATTTT. The chain has TRBV11-2 and TRBJ1-3; TRBD1 aligns across 9 bases. The CDR3 is 18 residues long. Germline V gene lookup returns CDR1 SGHAT and CDR2 FQNNGV. V lost 3 bases to trimming and J lost 0 bases; unmatched junction nucleotides: 9.

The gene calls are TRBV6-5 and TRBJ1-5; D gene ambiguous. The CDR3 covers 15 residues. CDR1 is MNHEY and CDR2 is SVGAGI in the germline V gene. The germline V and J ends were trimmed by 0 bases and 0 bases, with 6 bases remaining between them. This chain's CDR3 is CASSYSQFSNQPQHF. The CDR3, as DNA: TGTGCCAGCAGTTACTCCCAGTTTAGCAATCAGCCCCAGCATTTT.

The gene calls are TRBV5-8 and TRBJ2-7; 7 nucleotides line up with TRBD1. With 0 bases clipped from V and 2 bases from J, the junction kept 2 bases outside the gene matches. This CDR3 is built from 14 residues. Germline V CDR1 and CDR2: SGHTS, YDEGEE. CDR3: CASSLDDRAYEQYF. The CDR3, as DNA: TGTGCCAGCAGCTTGGATGACAGGGCCTACGAGCAGTACTTC.

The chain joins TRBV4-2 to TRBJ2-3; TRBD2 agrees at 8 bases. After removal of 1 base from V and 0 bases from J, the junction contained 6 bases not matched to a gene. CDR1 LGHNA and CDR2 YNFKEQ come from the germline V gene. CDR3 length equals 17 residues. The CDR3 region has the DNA TGTGCCAGCAGCCAAGGATTTGCGGGGGGTAGCACAGATACGCAGTATTTT. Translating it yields CASSQGFAGGSTDTQYF.

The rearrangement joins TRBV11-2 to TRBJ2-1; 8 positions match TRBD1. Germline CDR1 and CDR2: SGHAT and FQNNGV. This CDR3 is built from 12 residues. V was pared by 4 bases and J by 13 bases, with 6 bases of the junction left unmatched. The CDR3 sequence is CASSSDRGLQFF. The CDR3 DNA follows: TGTGCCAGCAGCTCCGACAGGGGCCTACAGTTCTTC.

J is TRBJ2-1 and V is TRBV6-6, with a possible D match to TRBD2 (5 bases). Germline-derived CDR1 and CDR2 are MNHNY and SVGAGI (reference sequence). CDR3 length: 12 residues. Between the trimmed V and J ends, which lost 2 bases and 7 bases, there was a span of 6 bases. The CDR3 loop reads CASSYPGNEQFF. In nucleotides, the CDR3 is TGTGCCAGCAGTTACCCGGGAAATGAGCAGTTCTTC.

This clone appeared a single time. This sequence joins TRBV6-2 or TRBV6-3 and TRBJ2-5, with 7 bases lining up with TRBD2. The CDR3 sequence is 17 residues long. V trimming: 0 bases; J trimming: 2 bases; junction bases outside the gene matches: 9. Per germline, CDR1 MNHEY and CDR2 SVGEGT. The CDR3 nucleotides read TGTGCCAGCAGTTACTCCCCTCTAGCGGAGTTTCAAGAGACCCAGTACTTC. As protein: CASSYSPLAEFQETQYF.

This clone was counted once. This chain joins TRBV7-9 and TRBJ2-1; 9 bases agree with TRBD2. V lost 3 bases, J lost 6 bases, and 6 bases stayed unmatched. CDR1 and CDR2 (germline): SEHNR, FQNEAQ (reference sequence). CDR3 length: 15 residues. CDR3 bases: TGTGCCAGCAGCTTTGCGGGGGGGCCTGTCAATGAGCAGTTCTTC. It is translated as CASSFAGGPVNEQFF.

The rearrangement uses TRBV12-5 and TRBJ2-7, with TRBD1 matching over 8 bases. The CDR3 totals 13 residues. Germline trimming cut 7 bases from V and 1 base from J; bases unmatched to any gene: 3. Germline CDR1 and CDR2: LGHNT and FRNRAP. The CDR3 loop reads CASEGQGSYEQYF. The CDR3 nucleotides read TGTGCTAGTGAAGGACAGGGATCCTACGAGCAGTACTTC.

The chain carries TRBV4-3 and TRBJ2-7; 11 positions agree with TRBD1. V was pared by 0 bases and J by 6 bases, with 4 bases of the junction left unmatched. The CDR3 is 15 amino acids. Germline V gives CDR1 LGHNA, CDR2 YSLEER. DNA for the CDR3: TGCGCCAGCAGCCAAGATCGGGGACAGGGGGTCGAGCAGTACTTC. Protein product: CASSQDRGQGVEQYF.

The CDR3 here is CASSWASGSLEQYF. The CDR3 DNA reads TGTGCCAGCAGTTGGGCTAGCGGGTCCCTCGAGCAGTACTTC. This chain connects TRBV14 to TRBJ2-7, with 8 bases identical to TRBD2. Losses at the gene ends were 6 bases for V and 6 bases for J; bases not matched to a gene: 10. The CDR3 loop spans 14 amino acids. Germline CDR1 reads SGHDN; CDR2 reads FVKESK.

CDR3: CASTYPGGWGTEAFF. In DNA form, the CDR3 reads TGTGCCAGCACCTACCCGGGGGGGTGGGGCACTGAAGCTTTCTTT. The chain combines TRBV25-1 with TRBJ1-1; weak D call: TRBD1 (5 bases). Trimming removed 7 bases from V and 4 bases from J, with 19 bases in between. This CDR3 is built from 15 residues. CDR1 MGHDK and CDR2 SYGVNS come from the germline V gene. Variable domain in full (rest from reference TRBV25-1 and TRBJ1-1): EADIYQTPRYLVIGTGKKITLECSQTMGHDKMYWYQQDPGMELHLIHYSYGVNSTEKGDLSSESTVSRIRTEHFPLTLESARPSHTSQYLCASTYPGGWGTEAFFGQGTRLTVV.

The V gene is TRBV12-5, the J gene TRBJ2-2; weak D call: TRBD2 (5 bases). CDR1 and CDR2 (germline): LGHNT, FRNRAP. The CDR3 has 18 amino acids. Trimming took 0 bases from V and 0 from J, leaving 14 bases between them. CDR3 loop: CASGLVRWEKPNTGELFF. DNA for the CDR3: TGTGCTAGTGGTTTGGTAAGGTGGGAGAAGCCGAACACCGGGGAGCTGTTTTTT.

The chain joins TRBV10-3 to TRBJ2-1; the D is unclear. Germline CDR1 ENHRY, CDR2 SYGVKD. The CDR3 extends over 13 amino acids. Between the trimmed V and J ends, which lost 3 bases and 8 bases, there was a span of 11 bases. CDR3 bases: TGTGCCATCAGTGAAGCGAGTAAGGATGAGCAGTTCTTC. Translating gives CAISEASKDEQFF.